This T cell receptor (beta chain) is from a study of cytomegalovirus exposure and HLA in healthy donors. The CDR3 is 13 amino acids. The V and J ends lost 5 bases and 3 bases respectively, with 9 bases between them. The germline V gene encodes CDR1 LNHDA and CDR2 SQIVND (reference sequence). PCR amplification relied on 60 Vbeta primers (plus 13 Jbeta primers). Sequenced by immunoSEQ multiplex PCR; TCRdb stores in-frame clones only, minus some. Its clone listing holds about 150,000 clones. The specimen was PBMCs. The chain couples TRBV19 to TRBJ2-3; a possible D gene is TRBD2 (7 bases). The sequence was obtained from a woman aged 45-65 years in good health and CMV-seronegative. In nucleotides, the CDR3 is TGTGCCAGTAGTGAGGGGGGGACAGATACGCAGTATTTT. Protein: CASSEGGTDTQYF.